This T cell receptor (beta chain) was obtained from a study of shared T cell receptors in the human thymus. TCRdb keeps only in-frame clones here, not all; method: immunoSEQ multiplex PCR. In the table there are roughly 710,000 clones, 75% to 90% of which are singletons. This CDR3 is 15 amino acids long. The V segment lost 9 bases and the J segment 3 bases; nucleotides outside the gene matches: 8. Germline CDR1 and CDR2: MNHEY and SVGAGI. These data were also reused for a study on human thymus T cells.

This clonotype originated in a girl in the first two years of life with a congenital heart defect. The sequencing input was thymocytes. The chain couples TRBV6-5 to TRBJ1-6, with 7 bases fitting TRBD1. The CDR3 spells CARTTDRSYNSPLHF. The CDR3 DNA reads TGTGCCAGGACAACGGACAGGAGCTATAATTCACCCCTCCACTTT.